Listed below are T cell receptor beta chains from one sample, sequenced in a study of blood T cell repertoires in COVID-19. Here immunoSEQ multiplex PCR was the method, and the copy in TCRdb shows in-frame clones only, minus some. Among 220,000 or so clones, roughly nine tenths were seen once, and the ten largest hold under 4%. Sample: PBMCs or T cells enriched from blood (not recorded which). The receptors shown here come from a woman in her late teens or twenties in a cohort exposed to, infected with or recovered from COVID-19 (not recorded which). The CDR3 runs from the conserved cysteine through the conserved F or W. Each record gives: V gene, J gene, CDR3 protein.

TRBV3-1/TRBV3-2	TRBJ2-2	CASSSFPGGNTGELFF
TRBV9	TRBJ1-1	CASSVVPTAVNTEAFF
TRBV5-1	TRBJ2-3	CASSQSTDTQYF
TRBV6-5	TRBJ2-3	CAGTTGQTPDTQYF
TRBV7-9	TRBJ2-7	CASSFVTGALGYEQYF
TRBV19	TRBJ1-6	CASHSGTEGGSPLHF
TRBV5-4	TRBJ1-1	CASSFGQGANTEAFF
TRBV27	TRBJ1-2	CASSLRQGGYGYTF
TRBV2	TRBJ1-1	CASGTGRSEAFF
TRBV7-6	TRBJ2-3	CASSSLAGEADTQYF
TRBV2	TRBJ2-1	CASNLAGYNEQFF
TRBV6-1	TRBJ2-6	CASSAGLASGANVLTF
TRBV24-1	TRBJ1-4	CATSDHQREKLFF
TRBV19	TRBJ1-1	CASSTLDRGATEAFF
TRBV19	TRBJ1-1	CASSTPSTGSNTEAFF
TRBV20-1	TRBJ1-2	CSASDAGGANYGYTF
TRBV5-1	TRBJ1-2	CASRRTGGTDGYTF
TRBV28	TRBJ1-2	CASSLLQGVAGYTF
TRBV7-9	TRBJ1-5	CASSSSSNQPQHF
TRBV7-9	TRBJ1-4	CASSLGPGGPNEKLFF
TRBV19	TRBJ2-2	CASSRVAGDTGELFF
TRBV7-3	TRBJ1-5	CASSLDSNQPQHF